A single sample is the source of the 26 T cell receptor beta chains below, sequenced in a study of a mutant IDH1 vaccine in newly diagnosed glioma. The time point denotes: week 5, during vaccination. Vaccinated patients received 300 ug of mutant IDH1 20-mer peptide per dose, with topical imiquimod. These receptors are not linked to any known antigen. Some clones are missing from TCRdb's copy, which holds only in-frame ones; the method was immunoSEQ multiplex PCR. The sample shows about 53,000 clones, roughly four fifths of them seen only once. The sequences come from PBMCs, collected from a glioma patient whose treatment included an IDH1 peptide vaccine. These TCRs come from a woman in her fifties or sixties with glioma.

The J gene is TRBJ2-7, the V gene TRBV27, with 14 bases identical to TRBD2. Germline V gene lookup returns CDR1 MNHEY and CDR2 SMNVEV (reference sequence). The CDR3 is 20 residues long. J gave up 3 bases and V 2 bases, and 15 bases lay outside the gene matches. In DNA, the CDR3 is TGTGCCAGCAGTTTAGCACGGACTAGCGGGGGGCCCCAGATATTCTACGAGCAGTACTTC. Protein: CASSLARTSGGPQIFYEQYF.

This chain joins TRBV27 and TRBJ1-5; D may be TRBD1 (6 bases). Trimming removed 9 bases at V and 7 bases at J, with 13 bases between. The CDR3 extends over 12 amino acids. Looked up from germline, CDR1 is MNHEY and CDR2 is SMNVEV (reference sequence). Here the CDR3 reads CASRQAGQPQHF. In DNA form, the CDR3 reads TGTGCCAGTAGACAGGCGGGACAGCCCCAGCATTTT.

In its sample, this clone was seen a few times. This chain uses TRBV5-6 with TRBJ2-5; 8 positions agree with TRBD2. This CDR3 is 16 amino acids long. The ends lost 4 bases at V and 2 bases at J; junction bases unmatched: 10. The V gene's germline CDR1 is SGHDT and CDR2 YYEEEE. The CDR3 loop reads CASSPSGTRLQETQYF. The CDR3 coding sequence is TGTGCCAGCAGCCCCTCCGGGACTAGGCTTCAAGAGACCCAGTACTTC.

The V gene is TRBV11-3, the J gene TRBJ2-3; TRBD2 might be the D (6 bases). This CDR3 is built from 14 residues. Per germline, CDR1 SGHNT and CDR2 YENEEA. V was trimmed by 5 bases and J by 0 bases, leaving 9 bases between them. DNA for the CDR3: TGTGCCAGCAGCGGGAGGCCTAGCACAGATACGCAGTATTTT. Amino acid sequence: CASSGRPSTDTQYF.

This chain joins TRBV30 and TRBJ1-5, with D possibly matching TRBD1 (6 bases). The CDR3 is 13 amino acids. V lost 4 bases to trimming and J lost 5 bases, with 12 bases between them. Germline V gene lookup returns CDR1 GTSNPN and CDR2 SVGIG (reference sequence). The CDR3 sequence is CAWNRGLDQPQHF. DNA for the CDR3: TGTGCCTGGAACCGGGGGCTCGATCAGCCCCAGCATTTT.

This sequence joins TRBV28 and TRBJ2-2, with 7 bases that match TRBD2. This CDR3 has 15 amino acids. The trim removed 5 bases at V and 6 bases at J, leaving 9 bases unmatched. Germline V gives CDR1 MDHEN, CDR2 SYDVKM. The CDR3 sequence is CASSRQGRVSGELFF. The DNA for the CDR3 is TGTGCCAGCAGTCGACAAGGGAGGGTATCCGGGGAGCTGTTTTTT.

This CDR3 is CASSLDRQAEQYF. CDR3 DNA: TGTGCCAGCAGCTTGGACAGGCAGGCCGAGCAGTACTTC. The chain has TRBV5-4 and TRBJ2-7, with D possibly matching TRBD1 (5 bases). The CDR3 extends over 13 amino acids. In germline, CDR1 is SGHNT, CDR2 YYREEE (reference sequence). V lost 0 bases to trimming and J lost 6 bases, with 10 bases between them.

V gene TRBV7-9 combines with J gene TRBJ1-2, with 8 bases aligning to TRBD1. J gave up 8 bases and V 1 base, and 6 bases lay outside the gene matches. The germline V gene encodes CDR1 SEHNR and CDR2 FQNEAQ (reference sequence). The CDR3 spans 14 residues. The CDR3 is CASSLGQGATGYTF. Here the CDR3 DNA reads TGTGCCAGCAGCTTAGGTCAGGGGGCGACGGGCTACACCTTC. The full variable domain, with the rest looked up from reference TRBV7-9 and TRBJ1-2, is DTGVSQNPRHKITKRGQNVTFRCDPISEHNRLYWYRQTLGQGPEFLTYFQNEAQLEKSRLLSDRFSAERPKGSFSTLEIQRTEQGDSAMYLCASSLGQGATGYTFGSGTRLTVV.

This chain links TRBV18 with TRBJ1-1; D remains ambiguous. This CDR3 contains 13 residues. Trimming shortened V by 6 bases and J by 0 bases, and 8 bases separated the two germline ends. Germline CDR1 and CDR2: KGHSH and LQKENI. The CDR3 nucleotides are TGTGCCAGCTCCGATTCGGTGAACACTGAAGCTTTCTTT. It is translated as CASSDSVNTEAFF. Full variable domain (remainder filled in from reference TRBV18 and TRBJ1-1): NAGVMQNPRHLVRRRGQEARLRCSPMKGHSHVYWYRQLPEEGLKFMVYLQKENIIDESGMPKERFSAEFPKEGPSILRIQQVVRGDSAAYFCASSDSVNTEAFFGQGTRLTVV.

This clone has a single count. V gene TRBV13 combines with J gene TRBJ1-1; D not certain. CDR3 length: 15 residues. The V end lost 5 bases, the J end lost 4 bases, and 17 bases lay between the germline ends. CDR1 is PRHDT, CDR2 FYEKMQ, per germline (reference sequence). The CDR3 is CASSLTRRAATEAFF. The DNA of the CDR3 is TGTGCCAGCAGCCTCACCCGGCGGGCAGCCACTGAAGCTTTCTTT.

V gene TRBV6-1 combines with J gene TRBJ2-3; D call uncertain. This CDR3 has 13 amino acids. V was trimmed by 4 bases and J by 1 base, leaving 6 bases between them. Germline CDR1 MNHNS, CDR2 SASEGT. The CDR3 bases are TGTGCCAGCAGTGTATCAGGCACAGATACGCAGTATTTT. Encoded protein: CASSVSGTDTQYF.

The chain joins TRBV30 to TRBJ2-2, with D possibly TRBD1 on 5 matching bases. V lost 3 bases to trimming and J lost 7 bases, with 21 bases between them. The germline CDR1 and CDR2 sequences are GTSNPN and SVGIG (reference sequence). The CDR3 length is 16 residues. This CDR3 reads CAWRGVGILLDGELFF. The CDR3, as DNA: TGTGCCTGGAGAGGGGTTGGGATTTTATTAGACGGGGAGCTGTTTTTT.

The genes are TRBV7-9 and TRBJ1-3, with a tentative D call TRBD1 (5 bases). The CDR3 extends over 14 amino acids. Per the germline V gene, CDR1 is SEHNR and CDR2 is FQNEAQ (reference sequence). V lost 2 bases, J lost 3 bases, and 8 bases lay in between. Here the CDR3 DNA reads TGTGCCAGCAGCTTAAGGAGGGGTGGAAACACCATATATTTT. It yields the protein CASSLRRGGNTIYF.

J is TRBJ2-3 and V is TRBV9; tentatively, D is TRBD1 or TRBD2 (5 bases each). The CDR3 length is 13 residues. Between the trimmed V and J ends, which lost 0 bases and 4 bases, there was a span of 6 bases. CDR1 and CDR2 from the germline V gene are SGDLS and YYNGEE. The CDR3: CASSVGDPDTQYF. CDR3 sequence (DNA): TGTGCCAGCAGCGTAGGGGACCCAGATACGCAGTATTTT.

The chain is built from TRBV2 and TRBJ2-1; 8 bases fit TRBD1. The CDR3 has 11 residues. After removal of 4 bases from V and 10 bases from J, the junction contained 0 bases not matched to a gene. Germline V gene data show CDR1 as SNHLY and CDR2 as FYNNEI. The CDR3 DNA sequence: TGTGCCAGCAGTGCAGGGGGCGAGCAGTTCTTC. This encodes CASSAGGEQFF.

This chain connects TRBV7-9 to TRBJ2-7; 10 bases map to TRBD1. V was pared by 1 base and J by 3 bases, with 15 bases of the junction left unmatched. This CDR3 contains 19 residues. Germline loops: CDR1 SEHNR, CDR2 FQNEAQ (reference sequence). Written as DNA, the CDR3 is TGTGCCAGCAGCTTAGTCGTCGGGACAGGGGTTCGTTTTCTCTACGAGCAGTACTTC. Translation: CASSLVVGTGVRFLYEQYF.

The chain employs TRBV19 and TRBJ2-7, with TRBD2 matching 8 bases. Trimming removed 4 bases from V and 1 base from J; junction bases left unmatched: 9. There are 16 residues in the CDR3. CDR1 LNHDA and CDR2 SQIVND come from the germline V gene (reference sequence). CDR3 nucleotide sequence: TGTGCCAGTAGTACTCCTCGCGGGGGGACTTCCTACGAGCAGTACTTC. Translated: CASSTPRGGTSYEQYF. The whole variable domain, filled in from reference TRBV19 and TRBJ2-7, reads DGGITQSPKYLFRKEGQNVTLSCEQNLNHDAMYWYRQDPGQGLRLIYYSQIVNDFQKGDIAEGYSVSREKKESFPLTVTSAQKNPTAFYLCASSTPRGGTSYEQYFGPGTRLTVT.

The chain couples TRBV23-1 to TRBJ2-2; no clear D. TRBV23-1 qualifies as an ORF whose function is uncertain. The length of the CDR3 is 13 residues. Trimming cost V 4 bases and J 6 bases, with 9 bases left between them. The CDR3 DNA is TGCGCCAGCAGTCGGCAGGCCCCCGGGGAGCTGTTTTTT. Its translation is CASSRQAPGELFF.

V gene TRBV9 combines with J gene TRBJ2-1; D is unresolved. The CDR3 spans 16 residues. Trimming pared 0 bases from V and 4 bases from J, leaving 14 bases between. The germline CDR1 and CDR2 sequences are SGDLS and YYNGEE. In DNA form, the CDR3 reads TGTGCCAGCAGCGTAGGAAGTACCCGCCTATACAATGAGCAGTTCTTC. Translating it yields CASSVGSTRLYNEQFF.

The rearrangement links TRBV27 to TRBJ2-4; maybe TRBD2 (6 bases). The CDR3 loop spans 13 amino acids. Germline V gene data show CDR1 as MNHEY and CDR2 as SMNVEV (reference sequence). Trimming left V 4 bases short and J 8 bases short, with 12 bases between. CDR3 protein: CASSWRGGDIQYF. For the CDR3, the DNA is TGTGCCAGCAGTTGGAGGGGCGGGGACATTCAGTACTTC.

The V gene is TRBV19, the J gene TRBJ1-1; D gene uncertain. The germline V and J ends were trimmed by 3 bases and 3 bases, with 8 bases remaining between them. Germline assignment: CDR1 LNHDA and CDR2 SQIVND (reference sequence). This CDR3 comprises 13 residues. CDR3 region: CASSIMAYTEAFF. The CDR3 DNA reads as TGTGCCAGTAGTATTATGGCCTACACTGAAGCTTTCTTT.

This clone was observed a few times. The V call is TRBV6-1, the J call TRBJ2-5; 8 positions agree with TRBD1. The ends lost 0 bases at V and 1 base at J; junction bases unmatched: 1. The CDR3 length is 15 residues. Germline V gives CDR1 MNHNS, CDR2 SASEGT. CDR3 amino acids: CASSEATGAQETQYF. The CDR3 DNA follows: TGTGCCAGCAGTGAAGCGACAGGGGCCCAAGAGACCCAGTACTTC.

The chain couples TRBV5-1 to TRBJ2-7; 7 bases match TRBD1. With 6 bases clipped from V and 6 bases from J, the junction kept 15 bases outside the gene matches. The CDR3 has 15 amino acids. Germline V gene data show CDR1 as SGHRS and CDR2 as YFSETQ. The CDR3 region has the DNA TGCGCCAGCACTGCTTTGACAGGGACCTATGGCGAGCAGTACTTC. Its protein is CASTALTGTYGEQYF.

The chain carries TRBV7-2 and TRBJ2-3, with 10 positions matching TRBD2. The CDR3 has 16 residues. The V gene's germline CDR1 is SGHTA and CDR2 FQGNSA. The ends lost 5 bases at V and 6 bases at J; junction bases unmatched: 11. The CDR3 here is CASSLNYPGLADTQYF. DNA for the CDR3: TGTGCCAGCAGCCTTAATTACCCGGGACTAGCGGATACGCAGTATTTT. The entire variable domain, with the rest obtained from reference TRBV7-2 and TRBJ2-3, is as follows: GAGVSQSPSNKVTEKGKDVELRCDPISGHTALYWYRQSLGQGLEFLIYFQGNSAPDKSGLPSDRFSAERTGGSVSTLTIQRTQQEDSAVYLCASSLNYPGLADTQYFGPGTRLTVL.

The chain joins TRBV4-3 to TRBJ1-5; possible D gene TRBD1, 5 bases. From germline, CDR1 is LGHNA and CDR2 YSLEER. V was cut by 2 bases and J by 5 bases, with 13 bases left in between. CDR3 length: 15 amino acids. CDR3 nucleotide sequence: TGCGCCAGCAGCCAACGCCCGGGGGGGGATCAGCCCCAGCATTTT. Translated: CASSQRPGGDQPQHF.

The rearrangement joins TRBV11-3 to TRBJ2-2; the D is unclear. Germline V CDR1 and CDR2: SGHNT, YENEEA. CDR3 length: 16 amino acids. Trimming stripped 6 bases from V and 4 bases from J, with 18 bases between. The CDR3 sequence is CASRPGSLSVTGELFF. CDR3 nucleotide sequence: TGTGCCAGCAGACCGGGCAGCCTTTCGGTCACCGGGGAGCTGTTTTTT.